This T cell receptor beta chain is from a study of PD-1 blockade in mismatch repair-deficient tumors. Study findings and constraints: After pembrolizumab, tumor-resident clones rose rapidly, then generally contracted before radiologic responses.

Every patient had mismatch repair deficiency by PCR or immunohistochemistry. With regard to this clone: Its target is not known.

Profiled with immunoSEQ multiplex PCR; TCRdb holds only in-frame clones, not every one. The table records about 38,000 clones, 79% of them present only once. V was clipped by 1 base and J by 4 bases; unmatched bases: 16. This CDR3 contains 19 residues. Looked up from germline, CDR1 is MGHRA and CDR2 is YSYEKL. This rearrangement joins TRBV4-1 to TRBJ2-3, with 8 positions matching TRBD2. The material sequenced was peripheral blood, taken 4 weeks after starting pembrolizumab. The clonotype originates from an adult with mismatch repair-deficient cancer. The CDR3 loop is CASSQVPLNSGTRPDTQYF. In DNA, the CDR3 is TGCGCCAGCAGCCAAGTGCCCCTCAATAGCGGGACTCGCCCAGATACGCAGTATTTT.